This entry lists 24 T cell receptor beta chains sequenced from one sample in a study of beta chain features in type 1 diabetes. Study-wide results and caveats: Shorter TCRB CDR3s, moderately but significantly so, marked every one of the four CD4+ subsets in Type 1 diabetes patients.

Antigen specificity for these receptors is unknown. The authors reverse transcribed all of the isolated RNA, so sequencing captured expressed TCRB transcripts. TCRdb's table, derived via immunoSEQ multiplex PCR, lists solely in-frame clones and lacks some. The data hold over 120,000 clones, with approximately 13% observed a single time. Specimen: central memory CD4+ T cells from blood. All receptors derive from a man in his late teens or twenties with type 1 diabetes.

This clone occurred a few times. The V and J genes are TRBV2 and TRBJ1-3; TRBD1 matches 8 bases. Germline V gene sequence: CDR1 SNHLY, CDR2 FYNNEI. With 8 bases clipped from V and 3 bases from J, the junction kept 6 bases outside the gene matches. CDR3 length: 14 amino acids. CDR3 sequence (DNA): TGTGCCAGCGGGACAGGAGCAAGTGGAAACACCATATATTTT. Its translation is CASGTGASGNTIYF.

The CDR3 DNA reads as TGTGCCAGCTCACCTCGCTCCCCAACAGGGACTCAGGATAATTCACCCCTCCACTTT. As protein: CASSPRSPTGTQDNSPLHF. The chain links TRBV18 to TRBJ1-6; a possible D gene is TRBD1 (6 bases). Germline V gives CDR1 KGHSH, CDR2 LQKENI. Trimming shortened V by 3 bases and J by 5 bases, and 23 bases separated the two germline ends. The CDR3 has 19 amino acids.

This clone was counted between two and nine times. This chain connects TRBV29-1 to TRBJ1-1; a possible D gene is TRBD1 (6 bases). Germline CDR1 is SQVTM and CDR2 is ANQGSEA. Trimming left V 6 bases short and J 1 base short, with 12 bases between. The CDR3 sequence is 13 residues long. The CDR3 DNA reads TGCAGCGTGGGCTTGACAGGGAACACTGAAGCTTTCTTT. Amino acids: CSVGLTGNTEAFF. Based on the CDR3 plus reference TRBV29-1 and TRBJ1-1, the full variable domain is SAVISQKPSRDICQRGTSLTIQCQVDSQVTMMFWYRQQPGQSLTLIATANQGSEATYESGFVIDKFPISRPNLTFSTLTVSNMSPEDSSIYLCSVGLTGNTEAFFGQGTRLTVV.

The sample holds a few counts of this clone. The rearrangement links TRBV19 to TRBJ2-6; a possible D gene is TRBD1 (6 bases). CDR3 size: 15 residues. Germline assignment: CDR1 LNHDA and CDR2 SQIVND (reference sequence). Trimming left V 3 bases short and J 1 base short, with 7 bases between. CDR3 amino acids: CASSMRGSGANVLTF. As DNA, the CDR3 is TGTGCCAGTAGTATGAGGGGGTCTGGGGCCAACGTCCTGACTTTC.

This clone has at least ten counts. The J gene is TRBJ2-5, the V gene TRBV2; D not certain. In germline, CDR1 is SNHLY, CDR2 FYNNEI. V lost 1 base to trimming and J lost 5 bases, with 11 bases between them. The CDR3 has 14 residues. CDR3 residues: CASSEGAAGETQYF. CDR3 coding DNA: TGTGCCAGCAGTGAAGGGGCCGCCGGGGAGACCCAGTACTTC.

This clone was seen a few times. Other DNA sequences in the same sample also yield this CDR3. The chain has TRBV5-6 and TRBJ2-5; D not certain. The CDR3 has 13 residues. The germline CDR1 and CDR2 sequences are SGHDT and YYEEEE. Deletions cut 1 base from V and 3 bases from J, with 7 bases between. The CDR3 DNA follows: TGTGCCAGCAGCTTGCGCGGAGAAGAGACCCAGTACTTC. Amino acid sequence: CASSLRGEETQYF.

This chain links TRBV2 with TRBJ1-3; a weak D match, TRBD1 (6 bases). The CDR3 is made up of 17 amino acids. In germline, CDR1 is SNHLY, CDR2 FYNNEI. V gave up 2 bases and J gave up 0 bases, with 14 bases separating them. In DNA form, the CDR3 reads TGTGCCAGCAGTGAATTTCCCGGGACATCCTCTGGAAACACCATATATTTT. Translation: CASSEFPGTSSGNTIYF.

The V call is TRBV2, the J call TRBJ1-4; tentatively, D is TRBD1 (5 bases). Trimming pared 6 bases from V and 8 bases from J, leaving 13 bases between. Germline V gene sequence: CDR1 SNHLY, CDR2 FYNNEI. The CDR3 is 13 amino acids. The CDR3 protein is CASRAGTIEKLFF. CDR3 nucleotide sequence: TGTGCCAGCAGGGCCGGGACCATAGAAAAACTGTTTTTT.

The V and J genes are TRBV2 and TRBJ2-7, with 9 bases that match TRBD1. V trimming: 7 bases; J trimming: 3 bases; junction bases outside the gene matches: 4. The CDR3 has 13 amino acids. Germline loops: CDR1 SNHLY, CDR2 FYNNEI. CDR3 DNA: TGTGCCAGCAAGAGGGACAGGGACTACGAGCAGTACTTC. Its translation is CASKRDRDYEQYF.

A few counts support this clone. The CDR3 protein is CASSVAWQNTEAFF. The DNA for the CDR3 is TGTGCCAGCAGCGTAGCGTGGCAGAACACTGAAGCTTTCTTT. The V gene is TRBV9, the J gene TRBJ1-1; D is ambiguous. The germline CDR1 and CDR2 sequences are SGDLS and YYNGEE. This CDR3 is 14 amino acids long. The ends were cut back, 0 bases at V and 1 base at J, with 7 bases in the middle.

The sample holds many counts of this clone. The rearrangement joins TRBV2 to TRBJ2-6; perhaps TRBD1 as D (5 bases). Germline V CDR1 and CDR2: SNHLY, FYNNEI. The V end lost 2 bases, the J end lost 1 base, and 6 bases lay between the germline ends. The CDR3 is 15 residues long. The CDR3 bases are TGTGCCAGCAGTGAACAGGGTTCTGGGGCCAACGTCCTGACTTTC. As protein: CASSEQGSGANVLTF.

This clone was counted only a few times. V and J are TRBV19 and TRBJ2-7, with 8 bases identical to TRBD1. This CDR3 is 12 amino acids long. Per the germline V gene, CDR1 is LNHDA and CDR2 is SQIVND (reference sequence). V lost 6 bases, J lost 5 bases, and 3 bases stayed unmatched. DNA for the CDR3: TGTGCCAGTAGGGACAGGGTGGACGAGCAGTACTTC. Protein: CASRDRVDEQYF.

This clone has only one observation. The chain joins TRBV10-3 to TRBJ2-5; TRBD2 might be the D (5 bases). Germline CDR1 ENHRY, CDR2 SYGVKD. CDR3 length: 16 residues. Trimming cost V 2 bases and J 4 bases, with 17 bases left between them. CDR3 nucleotides: TGTGCCATCAGTGAGCCCGCGGGTAAAAAGGGAGAGACCCAGTACTTC. Its protein product is CAISEPAGKKGETQYF.

The J gene is TRBJ1-1, the V gene TRBV11-3, with D possibly matching TRBD1 (5 bases). The V gene lost 3 bases and the J gene lost 2 bases, with 7 bases spanning the gap. CDR1 and CDR2 from the germline V gene are SGHNT and YENEEA. The CDR3 totals 13 residues. The CDR3: CASSFQGNTEAFF. CDR3 coding DNA: TGTGCCAGCAGCTTTCAGGGAAACACTGAAGCTTTCTTT.

This clone appeared a few times. The V and J genes are TRBV7-9 and TRBJ1-4, with no clear D. V was cut by 5 bases and J by 0 bases, with 13 bases left in between. Germline CDR1 and CDR2: SEHNR and FQNEAQ (reference sequence). The CDR3 is 16 residues long. This CDR3 is CASSPLASATNEKLFF. The CDR3 nucleotides read TGTGCCAGCAGCCCATTAGCCAGTGCAACTAATGAAAAACTGTTTTTT.

This clone was picked up a small number of times. The chain has TRBV30 and TRBJ2-5; the D gene is possibly TRBD1 (5 bases). In germline, CDR1 is GTSNPN, CDR2 SVGIG (reference sequence). The CDR3 totals 13 residues. Trimming pared 0 bases from V and 5 bases from J, leaving 10 bases between. CDR3 sequence: CAWSVGVRETQYF. CDR3 bases: TGTGCCTGGAGTGTAGGGGTTAGGGAGACCCAGTACTTC.

This clone occurred many times. This chain uses TRBV15 with TRBJ2-5; TRBD1 matches 9 bases. Germline CDR1 LNHNV, CDR2 YYDKDF (reference sequence). This CDR3 has 16 amino acids. V shed 3 bases and J 2 bases; nucleotides not matched to a gene: 7. This CDR3 reads CATSRDTGGGQETQYF. CDR3 nucleotides: TGTGCCACCAGCAGGGATACAGGGGGCGGACAAGAGACCCAGTACTTC.

Many counts were recorded for this clone. The sample holds other DNA sequences that translate to the same CDR3. The genes are TRBV29-1 and TRBJ2-2, with 9 bases that match TRBD2. Germline assignment: CDR1 SQVTM and CDR2 ANQGSEA. The CDR3 extends over 14 amino acids. The J segment lost 2 bases and the V segment lost 6 bases, leaving 4 bases of the junction unmatched. The CDR3 bases are TGCAGCGTGAAGACTAGCGGAAACACCGGGGAGCTGTTTTTT. This gives the protein CSVKTSGNTGELFF.

This chain connects TRBV29-1 to TRBJ2-1; the D is unclear. The CDR3 is 15 residues long. V lost 4 bases and J lost 0, with 13 bases in between. Germline CDR1 reads SQVTM; CDR2 reads ANQGSEA. This chain's CDR3 is CSVVQDSSSYNEQFF. DNA of the CDR3: TGCAGCGTTGTACAAGACTCGAGCTCCTACAATGAGCAGTTCTTC.

Note on this clone: The sample holds other DNA sequences that translate to the same CDR3. The chain couples TRBV14 to TRBJ2-1, with TRBD2 matching 9 bases. CDR3 length: 18 amino acids. V was clipped by 1 base and J by 2 bases; unmatched bases: 9. CDR1 SGHDN and CDR2 FVKESK come from the germline V gene. CDR3 region: CASSQAGRGGMAYNEQFF. CDR3 in DNA: TGTGCCAGCAGCCAAGCGGGGCGGGGGGGAATGGCCTACAATGAGCAGTTCTTC.

This clone has only a few counts. V is TRBV9 and J is TRBJ2-7; D is possibly TRBD2 (6 bases). The V end lost 2 bases, the J end lost 2 bases, and 11 bases lay between the germline ends. Germline assignment: CDR1 SGDLS and CDR2 YYNGEE. This CDR3 is 14 amino acids long. CDR3 nucleotide sequence: TGTGCCAGCAGCGTGGGCGGGATGGCCTACGAGCAGTACTTC. It specifies CASSVGGMAYEQYF.

This clone occurred a few times. The chain links TRBV5-4 to TRBJ2-7, with a tentative D call TRBD1 (6 bases). This CDR3 is built from 13 residues. CDR1 is SGHNT and CDR2 is YYREEE in the germline V gene (reference sequence). V shed 4 bases and J shed 4 bases, with 12 bases lying between them. This CDR3 is CASSARGTYEQYF. CDR3 DNA sequence: TGTGCCAGCAGCGCCAGGGGAACGTACGAGCAGTACTTC.

This clone was found a few times. The chain is built from TRBV10-3 and TRBJ2-5; D is unclear. The CDR3 sequence is 11 residues long. V was clipped by 6 bases and J by 4 bases, with 6 bases between them. Looked up from germline, CDR1 is ENHRY and CDR2 is SYGVKD. The CDR3 DNA follows: TGTGCCATCAGCCTAGGAGAGACCCAGTACTTC. This sequence encodes CAISLGETQYF.

This clone has more than one count but fewer than ten. V usage is TRBV2 and J usage is TRBJ1-1, with D possibly TRBD1 on 6 matching bases. This CDR3 comprises 13 residues. Germline V gene sequence: CDR1 SNHLY, CDR2 FYNNEI. V was shortened by 6 bases and J by 5 bases, with 13 bases between the two germline ends. The chain's CDR3 is CASRAGDWTEAFF. CDR3 in DNA: TGTGCCAGCAGAGCAGGGGATTGGACTGAAGCTTTCTTT.